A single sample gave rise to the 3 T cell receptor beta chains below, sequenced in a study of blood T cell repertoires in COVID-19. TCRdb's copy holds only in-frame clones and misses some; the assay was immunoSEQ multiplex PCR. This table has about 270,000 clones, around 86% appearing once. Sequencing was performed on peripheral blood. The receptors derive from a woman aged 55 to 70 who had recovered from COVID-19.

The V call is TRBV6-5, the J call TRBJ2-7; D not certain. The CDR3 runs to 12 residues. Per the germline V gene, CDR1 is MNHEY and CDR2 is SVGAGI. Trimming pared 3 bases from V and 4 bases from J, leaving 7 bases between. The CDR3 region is CASSYTRYEQYF. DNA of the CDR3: TGTGCCAGCAGTTATACGCGGTACGAGCAGTACTTC.

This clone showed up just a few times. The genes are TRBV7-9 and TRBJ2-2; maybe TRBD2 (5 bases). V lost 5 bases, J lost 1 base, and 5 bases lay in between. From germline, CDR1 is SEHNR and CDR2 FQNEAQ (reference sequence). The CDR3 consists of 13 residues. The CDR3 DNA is TGTGCCAGCAGCCGGGAGAACACCGGGGAGCTGTTTTTT. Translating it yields CASSRENTGELFF.

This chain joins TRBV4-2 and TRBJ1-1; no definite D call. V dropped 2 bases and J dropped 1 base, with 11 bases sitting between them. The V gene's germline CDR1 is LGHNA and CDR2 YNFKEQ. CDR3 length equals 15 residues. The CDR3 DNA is TGTGCCAGCAGCCAACAAAGACATCGGAACACTGAAGCTTTCTTT. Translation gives CASSQQRHRNTEAFF.